What follows describes a single T cell receptor (beta chain). Its specificity is unknown. The data were taken from a study of T cell responses to AZD1222 COVID-19 vaccine. Study-level results: Just 6 or 7 AZD1222 recipients were seropositive at baseline. Spike-specific TCR breadth and depth were elevated following two AZD1222 doses. Most donors were white British, females outnumbered males, and clonal diversity was possibly underestimated. CD4 TCRs associated with vaccination spanned spike, dominating at 160-218 and 743-854.

Profiling relied on immunoSEQ multiplex PCR, and the TCRdb table lists in-frame clones only, not all of them. The table records under 200,000 clones, roughly 92% of them present only once. Trimming took off 5 bases at V and 6 bases at J, with 16 bases between the two ends. This CDR3 region has 15 residues. Per germline, CDR1 SGHTA and CDR2 FQGTGA. The specimen was peripheral blood, collected 28 days after the second dose of the MenACWY control vaccine. This sequence was found in an adult who received the MenACWY meningococcal vaccine as a control. The V gene is TRBV7-3, the J gene TRBJ1-4, with D perhaps matching TRBD1 (6 bases). The CDR3 coding sequence is TGTGCCAGCAGCCCGACCGGTGGGGGGCATGAAAAACTGTTTTTT. Translated: CASSPTGGGHEKLFF.